Following are 12 T cell receptor beta chains from one sample sequenced in a study of shared clonotypes between healthy human individuals. Data came from immunoSEQ multiplex PCR; TCRdb stores just in-frame clones and leaves some out. The table includes about 1 million clones, about four fifths detected once. The material sequenced was memory CD4+ T cells from PBMCs. Subset described: CD45RA-negative fraction. These receptors were taken from a man younger than 30 in good health. Some clones in this sample may be carry-over from other donors' samples.

The V call is TRBV5-5, the J call TRBJ2-7; D uncertain. V lost 2 bases and J lost 2, with 14 bases in between. Germline CDR1 reads SGHKS; CDR2 reads YYEKEE (reference sequence). The CDR3 is made up of 15 amino acids. The CDR3 is CASSFWSRLTYEQYF. The CDR3 coding sequence is TGTGCCAGCAGCTTTTGGTCTCGCTTAACCTACGAGCAGTACTTC. The variable domain in full, with the rest retrieved from reference TRBV5-5 and TRBJ2-7, is DAGVTQSPTHLIKTRGQQVTLRCSPISGHKSVSWYQQVLGQGPQFIFQYYEKEERGRGNFPDRFSARQFPNYSSELNVNALLLGDSALYLCASSFWSRLTYEQYFGPGTRLTVT.

The sample holds one count of this clone. The chain employs TRBV7-8 and TRBJ2-3; 7 bases line up with TRBD1. The CDR3 extends over 15 amino acids. V shed 6 bases and J 0 bases; nucleotides not matched to a gene: 6. The V gene's germline CDR1 is SGHVS and CDR2 FQNEAQ. The CDR3 coding sequence is TGTGCCAGCAGTGGACAGGAAATGAGCACAGATACGCAGTATTTT. Its translation is CASSGQEMSTDTQYF. Looking up the rest from reference TRBV7-8 and TRBJ2-3 gives the full variable domain: GAGVSQSPRYKVAKRGQDVALRCDPISGHVSLFWYQQALGQGPEFLTYFQNEAQLDKSGLPSDRFFAERPEGSVSTLKIQRTQQEDSAVYLCASSGQEMSTDTQYFGPGTRLTVL.

The chain links TRBV7-8 to TRBJ2-2; D uncertain. The V end lost 5 bases, the J end lost 1 base, and 14 bases lay between the germline ends. The CDR3 extends over 16 amino acids. Germline V gene data show CDR1 as SGHVS and CDR2 as FQNEAQ. CDR3 residues: CASSPRMIGNTGELFF. CDR3 nucleotides: TGTGCCAGCAGCCCCCGGATGATCGGGAACACCGGGGAGCTGTTTTTT.

V gene TRBV6-5 combines with J gene TRBJ2-7, with 12 bases lining up with TRBD2. Germline CDR1 MNHEY, CDR2 SVGAGI. The CDR3 is made up of 16 amino acids. V shed 2 bases and J 5 bases; nucleotides not matched to a gene: 7. This CDR3 reads CASSYLAGGPIDEQYF. The CDR3 nucleotides are TGTGCCAGCAGTTACCTAGCGGGAGGGCCTATCGACGAGCAGTACTTC.

The chain couples TRBV7-9 to TRBJ1-5; no clear D. V was shortened by 5 bases and J by 9 bases, with 11 bases between the two germline ends. Germline V gene data show CDR1 as SEHNR and CDR2 as FQNEAQ (reference sequence). CDR3 length equals 12 residues. CDR3 protein: CASSRGSAPQHF. The CDR3 DNA is TGTGCCAGCAGCCGGGGATCGGCGCCCCAGCATTTT.

The chain employs TRBV28 and TRBJ1-1; 7 bases line up with TRBD1. The CDR3 spans 16 residues. J gave up 3 bases and V 1 base, and 8 bases lay outside the gene matches. The germline CDR1 and CDR2 sequences are MDHEN and SYDVKM. CDR3 sequence: CASSLFTGDVDTEAFF. Written as DNA, the CDR3 is TGTGCCAGCAGTTTATTTACAGGGGACGTGGACACTGAAGCTTTCTTT.

The rearrangement joins TRBV25-1 to TRBJ2-3, with a possible D match to TRBD2 (6 bases). Trimming took off 4 bases at V and 4 bases at J, with 15 bases between the two ends. The germline gives CDR1 MGHDK, CDR2 SYGVNS. The CDR3 totals 15 residues. Here the CDR3 reads CASSGSTSIADTQYF. The CDR3 nucleotides read TGTGCCAGCAGTGGGTCGACTAGTATCGCAGATACGCAGTATTTT.

CDR3 DNA: TGCGCCAGCAGCACTCGAGGGGGAAGGGACACTGAAGCTTTCTTT. Translation: CASSTRGGRDTEAFF. This rearrangement joins TRBV4-3 to TRBJ1-1; D might be TRBD1 (6 bases). The CDR3 sequence is 15 residues long. Germline-derived CDR1 and CDR2 are LGHNA and YSLEER. Trimming pared 5 bases from V and 3 bases from J, leaving 16 bases between.

The chain has TRBV6-1 and TRBJ2-3; D might be TRBD1 or TRBD2, each matching 6 bases. The germline gives CDR1 MNHNS, CDR2 SASEGT. Trimming took 4 bases from V and 6 from J, leaving 17 bases between them. The CDR3 runs to 15 residues. CDR3 coding DNA: TGTGCCAGCAGTGTTCATTGGGGGGCAGGGGATACGCAGTATTTT. Protein: CASSVHWGAGDTQYF.

The chain couples TRBV6-1 to TRBJ2-7, with D hard to call. V gave up 3 bases and J gave up 4 bases, with 22 bases separating them. CDR3 size: 17 residues. Germline CDR1 MNHNS, CDR2 SASEGT. This chain's CDR3 is CASSEGPQATPRYEQYF. The CDR3 DNA follows: TGTGCCAGCAGTGAGGGTCCTCAGGCGACCCCCAGGTACGAGCAGTACTTC.

The J gene is TRBJ2-2, the V gene TRBV5-1; tentatively, D is TRBD1 (5 bases). The germline V gene encodes CDR1 SGHRS and CDR2 YFSETQ. V was shortened by 2 bases and J by 4 bases, with 12 bases between the two germline ends. The CDR3 spans 15 residues. The CDR3 DNA follows: TGCGCCAGCAGCTTAGGCAGGGTGAGCACCGGGGAGCTGTTTTTT. Amino acids: CASSLGRVSTGELFF.

In its sample, this clone was seen a few times. The rearrangement links TRBV9 to TRBJ1-2, with 9 bases identical to TRBD1. Germline V gene data show CDR1 as SGDLS and CDR2 as YYNGEE. Trimming removed 4 bases from V and 2 bases from J; junction bases left unmatched: 3. The CDR3 is 14 residues long. Here the CDR3 DNA reads TGTGCCAGCAGCTCGGACAGGGGAAACTATGGCTACACCTTC. This gives the protein CASSSDRGNYGYTF.